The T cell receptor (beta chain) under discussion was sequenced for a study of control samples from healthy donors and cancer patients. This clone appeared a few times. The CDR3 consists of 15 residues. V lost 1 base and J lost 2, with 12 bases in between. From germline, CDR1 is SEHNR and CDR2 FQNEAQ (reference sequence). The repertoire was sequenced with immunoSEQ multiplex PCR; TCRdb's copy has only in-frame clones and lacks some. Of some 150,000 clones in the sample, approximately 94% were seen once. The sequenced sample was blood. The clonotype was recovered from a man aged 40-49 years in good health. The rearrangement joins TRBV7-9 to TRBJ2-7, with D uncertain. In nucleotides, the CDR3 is TGTGCCAGCAGCTTAGGAGAGGTAGGGACCTACGAGCAGTACTTC. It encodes CASSLGEVGTYEQYF.